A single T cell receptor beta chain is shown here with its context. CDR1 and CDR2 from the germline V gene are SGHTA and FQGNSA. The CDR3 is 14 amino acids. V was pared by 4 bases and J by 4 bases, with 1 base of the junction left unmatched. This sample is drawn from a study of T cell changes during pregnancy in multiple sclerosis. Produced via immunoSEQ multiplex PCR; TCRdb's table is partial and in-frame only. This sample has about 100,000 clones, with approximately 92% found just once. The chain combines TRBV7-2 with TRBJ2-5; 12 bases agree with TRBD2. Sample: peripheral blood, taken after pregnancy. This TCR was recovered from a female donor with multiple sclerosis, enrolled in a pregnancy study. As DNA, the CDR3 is TGTGCCAGCAGCTCTAGCGGGGGGGGAGAGACCCAGTACTTC. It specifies CASSSSGGGETQYF.